This TCR beta chain was identified in a study of blood T cell repertoires in COVID-19. Participant ages covered roughly 18 to 89 years across 20 to 30 US areas. Cohorts were assigned according to the clinical history that participants reported. Under the authors' procedure: Nucleated cell counts were estimated from reference gene primer amplification. The assay was immunoSEQ multiplex PCR, and TCRdb's table has in-frame clones only and misses some. That table gives V, J and clone size, and the DNA gave D and trimming. The repertoire holds 150,000 or so clones, with 87% as singletons. The CDR3 extends over 14 amino acids. Trimming left V 5 bases short and J 10 bases short, with 18 bases between. In germline, CDR1 is SEHNR, CDR2 FQNEAQ (reference sequence).

The sequence came from a woman in her 50s who had recovered from COVID-19. This chain joins TRBV7-9 and TRBJ2-1; D might be TRBD2 (8 bases). Sequenced input: PBMCs or T cells enriched from blood (not recorded which). CDR3 nucleotides: TGTGCCAGCAGCATCTTGACAGGGACTAGGGAGCAGTTCTTC. Its protein product is CASSILTGTREQFF.